This T cell receptor (beta chain) was obtained from a study of shared clonotypes between healthy human individuals (dated by TCRdb to the early 2020s). Background on the whole study: The cohort included three men and two women between 18 and 49 years of age. Between about 0.9 and 10 billion PBMCs per donor were obtained by leukapheresis. For each donor, CD4 naive and CD4 memory were each given three plates, CD8 naive was given two plates, and CD8 memory was given one plate. Blood TCR repertoires of a handful of healthy adults were deeply sequenced to estimate repertoire size and the extent of clonotype sharing between individuals. To increase sequencing depth and limit assay-specific biases, different laboratories used diverse techniques to prepare libraries and sequence TCR repertoires. Paper-wide results and their limitations: Larger estimated clonotype richness was generally found for naive subsets than for memory subsets. Even with the large sequencing depth, rarefaction of the sorted-subset datasets indicated that sequencing was incomplete. Sampling was restricted to blood, and TCR repertoires in tissues likely differ from the TCR repertoires found in blood. Pairwise subsampling indicated that sequencing depth was expected to affect the degree of clonotype sharing among donors. When four donors were compared, the shared fraction of clonotypes was 5% to 6.5% for naive CD4, roughly 3.4% for naive CD8, more than 2% for memory CD4, and 0.35% to 0.4% for memory CD8. Because the study included a small number of donors, the genetic and exposure-history diversity represented was limited. Compared with non-shared clonotypes, the clonotypes found in all four sorted-subset donors had higher generation probabilities.

TCR CDR3 regions were amplified from genomic DNA by multiplex PCR using the deep immunoSEQ assay. For each cell subset, the extracted genomic DNA was distributed evenly across all wells of several immunoSEQ 96-well plates, and each plate served as one replicate. For sorted subsets, roughly 200 ng of genomic DNA, equivalent to 25,000 to 35,000 T cell genomes, went into each replicate PCR. Purified libraries were measured with a Qubit 3.0 fluorometer, size-checked on a Bioanalyzer 2100, and measured again with the KAPA Library Quantification kit. Each immunoSEQ 96-well plate was sequenced on its own single-read 150-cycle Illumina NextSeq 550 flow cell. Per the original workflow: Because the immunoSEQ output included only junctional sequences and no quality scores, the filtering could not be the same as the filtering used for full-length reads. Sequences were annotated with PyIR, a Python wrapper for IgBLAST v1.9, using IMGT germline references to assign V/J genes and CDR3. Reads with weak V/J assignments (E-value above 1e-6), missing CDR3, stop codons, out-of-frame junctions, or ambiguous translated residues were removed. V3J clonotypes were defined by identical inferred V gene, J gene, and CDR3 amino acid sequence. Percentage overlap between repertoires was calculated by dividing the number of shared unique clonotypes by the size of the smaller repertoire. Repertoire richness was assessed with RTK rarefaction, the Chao1 estimator, and Recon v2.1 estimates of unobserved clonotypes. OLGA was used to compute generation probabilities for all TCRbeta clonotypes that the gDNA method yielded from a few donors. Drawn from immuneACCESS, this table holds only the in-frame rearrangements with V and J called that TCRdb kept. Clones are partly lost; checked studies trace under half to an unresolved V gene and leave the rest unexplained. V and J calls and clone size are those listed in that table; D and trimming were worked out from the DNA. The sample table shows hundreds of thousands of clones, and 80% to 95% are seen once. Together, the top ten hold 24% of the sample.

V and J lose 5 bases and 6 bases, and a span of 17 bases separates them. The CDR3 measures 14 amino acids from cysteine to phenylalanine. The sequence is cut down to CDR3 DNA, 42 bases in frame from base 1. CDR1 is given as SQVTM and CDR2 as ANQGSEA, both from the germline V gene. CD8 naive samples consisted of CD45RO-negative cells that were positively selected for CCR7, yielding a CD45RA+CCR7+ population without TemRA cells. Donors were healthy HIV-negative adults with no recently reported acute infections or vaccinations. Every donor was a Caucasian adult residing in Nashville, Tennessee, USA. Blood was collected by leukapheresis, and PBMCs were isolated by Ficoll-Histopaque density gradient centrifugation and then cryopreserved in liquid nitrogen vapor phase. Analytical flow cytometry was used to check the purity and quantity of every magnetically sorted T cell population. Genomic DNA was isolated from every sorted fraction and measured by UV absorbance on a Nanodrop 2000c.

Concerning this clone: Its antigen has not been determined. Within one base of it there is no much larger clone, and no base qualities were kept.

Sequenced sample: naive CD8+ T cells sorted from blood. This specimen's cell subset or site label, per the study, means: CD45RA+CCR7+. The sequence links TRBV29-1 to TRBJ2-1; the D segment is perhaps TRBD1 or TRBD2, each sharing 5 matched bases. The TCR originated in a man aged 25-45 years in good health. The nucleotide sequence reads TGCAGCGTTTACGGTGAGGGGCCCCCCAATGAGCAGTTCTTC. Its amino acids are CSVYGEGPPNEQFF.